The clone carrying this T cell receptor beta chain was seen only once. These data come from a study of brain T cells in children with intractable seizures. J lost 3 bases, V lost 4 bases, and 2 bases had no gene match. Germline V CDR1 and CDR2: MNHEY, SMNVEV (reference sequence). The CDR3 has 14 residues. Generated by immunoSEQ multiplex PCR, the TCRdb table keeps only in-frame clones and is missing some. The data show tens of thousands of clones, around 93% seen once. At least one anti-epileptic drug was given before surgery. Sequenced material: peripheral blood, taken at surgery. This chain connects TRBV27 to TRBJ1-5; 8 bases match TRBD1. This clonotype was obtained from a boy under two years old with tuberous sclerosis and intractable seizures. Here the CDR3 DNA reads TGTGCCAGCAGTTGGACAGGGTACAATCAGCCCCAGCATTTT. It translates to CASSWTGYNQPQHF.